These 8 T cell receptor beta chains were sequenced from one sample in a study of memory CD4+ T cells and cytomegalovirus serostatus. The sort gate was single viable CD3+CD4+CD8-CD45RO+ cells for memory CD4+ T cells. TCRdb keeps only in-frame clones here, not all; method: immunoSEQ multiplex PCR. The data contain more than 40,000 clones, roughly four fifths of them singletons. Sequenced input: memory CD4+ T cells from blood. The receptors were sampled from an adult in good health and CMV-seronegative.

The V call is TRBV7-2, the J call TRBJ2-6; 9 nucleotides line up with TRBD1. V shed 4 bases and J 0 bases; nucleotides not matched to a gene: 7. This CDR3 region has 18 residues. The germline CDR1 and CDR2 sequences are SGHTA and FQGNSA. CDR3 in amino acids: CASSSRQGGGSGANVLTF. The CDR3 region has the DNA TGTGCCAGCAGCTCAAGACAGGGGGGAGGCTCTGGGGCCAACGTCCTGACTTTC.

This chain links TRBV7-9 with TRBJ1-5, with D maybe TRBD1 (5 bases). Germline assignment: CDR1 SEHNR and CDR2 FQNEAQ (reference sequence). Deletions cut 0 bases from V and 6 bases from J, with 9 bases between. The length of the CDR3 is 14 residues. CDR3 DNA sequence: TGTGCCAGCAGCTTAGCAGGGGTACTTCAGCCCCAGCATTTT. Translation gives CASSLAGVLQPQHF.

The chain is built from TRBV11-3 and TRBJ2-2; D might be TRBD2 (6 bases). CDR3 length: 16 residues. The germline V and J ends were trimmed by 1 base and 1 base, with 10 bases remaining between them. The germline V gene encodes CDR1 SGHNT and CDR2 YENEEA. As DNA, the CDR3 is TGTGCCAGCAGCTTAGTAGTTAGCGGGAACACCGGGGAGCTGTTTTTT. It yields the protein CASSLVVSGNTGELFF.

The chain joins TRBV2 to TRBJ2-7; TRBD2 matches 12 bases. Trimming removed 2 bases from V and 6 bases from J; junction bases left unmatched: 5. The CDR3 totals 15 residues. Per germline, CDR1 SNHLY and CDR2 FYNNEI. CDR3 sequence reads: CASSERLAGVSEQYF. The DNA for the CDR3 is TGTGCCAGCAGTGAAAGACTAGCGGGAGTAAGCGAGCAGTACTTC.

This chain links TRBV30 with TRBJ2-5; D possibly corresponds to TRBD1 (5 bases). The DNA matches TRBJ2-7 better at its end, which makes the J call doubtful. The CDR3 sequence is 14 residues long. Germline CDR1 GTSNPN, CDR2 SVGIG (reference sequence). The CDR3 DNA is TGTGCCTGGAGAGGGGTAGGGGCCGCCTACGAGCAGTACTTC. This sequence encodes CAWRGVGAAYEQYF.

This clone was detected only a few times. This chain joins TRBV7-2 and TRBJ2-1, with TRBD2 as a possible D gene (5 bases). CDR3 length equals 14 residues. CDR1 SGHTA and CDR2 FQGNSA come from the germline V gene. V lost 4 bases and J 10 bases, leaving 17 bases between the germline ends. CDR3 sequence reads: CASSYGLNRKEQFF. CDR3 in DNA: TGTGCCAGCAGCTACGGACTCAACCGGAAGGAGCAGTTCTTC.

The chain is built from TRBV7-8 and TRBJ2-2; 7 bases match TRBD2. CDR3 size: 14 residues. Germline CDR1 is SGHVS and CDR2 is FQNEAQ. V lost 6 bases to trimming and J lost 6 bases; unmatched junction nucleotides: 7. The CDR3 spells CASRLTSFAGELFF. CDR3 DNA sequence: TGTGCCAGCAGGTTGACTAGCTTCGCCGGGGAGCTGTTTTTT.

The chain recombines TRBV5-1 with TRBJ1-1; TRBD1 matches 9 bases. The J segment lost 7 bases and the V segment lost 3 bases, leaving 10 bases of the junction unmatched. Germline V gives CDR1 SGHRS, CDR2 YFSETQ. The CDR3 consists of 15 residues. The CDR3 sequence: CASSSPGQGKIEAFF. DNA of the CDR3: TGCGCCAGCAGCTCCCCGGGACAGGGAAAAATTGAAGCTTTCTTT.